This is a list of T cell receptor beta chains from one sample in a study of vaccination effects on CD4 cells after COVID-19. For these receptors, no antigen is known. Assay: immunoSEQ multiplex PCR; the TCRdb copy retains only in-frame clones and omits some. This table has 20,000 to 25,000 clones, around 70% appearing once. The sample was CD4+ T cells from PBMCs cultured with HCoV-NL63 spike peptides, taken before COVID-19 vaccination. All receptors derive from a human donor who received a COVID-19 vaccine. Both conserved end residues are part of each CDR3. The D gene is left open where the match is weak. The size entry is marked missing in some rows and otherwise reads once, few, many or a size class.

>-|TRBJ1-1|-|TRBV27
TGTGCCAGCAGTAGATACAGTAACATAGGGAACACTGAAGCTTTCTTT
CASSRYSNIGNTEAFF
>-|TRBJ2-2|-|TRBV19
TGTGCCAGTAGTTCAAACCGAGGGGGGTGGGACACCGGGGAGCTGTTTTTT
CASSSNRGGWDTGELFF
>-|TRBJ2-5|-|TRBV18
TGTGCCAGCTCACCACAGCGGAACCAAGAGACCCAGTACTTC
CASSPQRNQETQYF
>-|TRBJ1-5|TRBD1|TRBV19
TGTGCCAGTAGTGGGGGACAGGGGAATCAGCCCCAGCATTTT
CASSGGQGNQPQHF
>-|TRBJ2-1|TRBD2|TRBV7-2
TGTGCCAGCAGCCCCCTGGGACTAGCGGGTGGAAATGAGCAGTTCTTC
CASSPLGLAGGNEQFF
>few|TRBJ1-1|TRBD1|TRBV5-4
TGTGCCAGCAGCTTGTCCTGGCAGGGGGGCACTGAAGCTTTCTTT
CASSLSWQGGTEAFF
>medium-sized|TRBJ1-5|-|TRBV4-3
TGCGCCAGCAGCCAAGATTATGTAAGTGGAGGAAGGATTAGCAATCAGCCCCAGCATTTT
CASSQDYVSGGRISNQPQHF
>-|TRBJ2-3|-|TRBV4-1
TGCGCCAGCAGCCATCTGTACGGGACCCCAGATACGCAGTATTTT
CASSHLYGTPDTQYF
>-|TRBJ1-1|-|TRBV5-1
TGCGCCAGCAGCTTGGATACAGGGCGGAAAGCTTTCTTT
CASSLDTGRKAFF
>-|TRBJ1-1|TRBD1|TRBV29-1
TGCAGCGCCCTCCCGGGGGGACAGGTAGTGGTAGAAGCTTTCTTT
CSALPGGQVVVEAFF
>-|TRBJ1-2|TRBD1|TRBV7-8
TGTGCCAGCAGCAGAGGGACAGTAAACTATGGCTACACCTTC
CASSRGTVNYGYTF
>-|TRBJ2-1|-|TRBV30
TGTGCCGGAGCAAAGGCGGGAGAGCAGTTCTTC
CAGAKAGEQFF
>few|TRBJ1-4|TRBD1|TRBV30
TGTGCCTGGAGTGATACAGGGGGCGCTAATGAAAAACTGTTTTTT
CAWSDTGGANEKLFF
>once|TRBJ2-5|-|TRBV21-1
TGTGCCAGCAGCAAACCCGGACCCACGAAAGAGACCCAGTACTTC
CASSKPGPTKETQYF
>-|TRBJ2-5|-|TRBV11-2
TGTGCCAGCAGCTTAGAGGGGTTAATTGAGACCCAGTACTTC
CASSLEGLIETQYF
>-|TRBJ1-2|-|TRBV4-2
TGTGCCAGCAGCCAAGATTGGATCGGGGGTGCCTATGGCTACACCTTC
CASSQDWIGGAYGYTF
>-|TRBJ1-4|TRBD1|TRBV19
TGTGCCAGTAGTATCAGACAGGGGAAGGAAAAACTGTTTTTT
CASSIRQGKEKLFF
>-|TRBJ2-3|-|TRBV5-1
TGCGCCAGCAGCTTGGGAGGGGGGAGCACAGATACGCAGTATTTT
CASSLGGGSTDTQYF
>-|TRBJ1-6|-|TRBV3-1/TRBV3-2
TGTGCCAGCAGCCGATATCCTCCCATTTCACATCATAATTCACCCCTCCACTTT
CASSRYPPISHHNSPLHF
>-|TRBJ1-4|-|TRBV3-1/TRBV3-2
TGTGCCAGCACCCGAACAGGGTTCAATGAAAAACTGTTTTTT
CASTRTGFNEKLFF
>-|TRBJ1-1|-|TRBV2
TGTGCCAGCAGTGAAAGGGGGGCGGGTGAAGCTTTCTTT
CASSERGAGEAFF
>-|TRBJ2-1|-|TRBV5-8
TGTGCCAGCAGCTTGTCGAAGCACTTCTACAATGAGCAGTTCTTC
CASSLSKHFYNEQFF
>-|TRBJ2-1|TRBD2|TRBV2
TGTGCCAGCAGTGGGGGGCTAGCGGGGGGCTACAATGAGCAGTTCTTC
CASSGGLAGGYNEQFF
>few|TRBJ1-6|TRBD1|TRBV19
TGTGCCAGTAGTACCTCGACAGGGATAGGTTCACCCCTCCACTTT
CASSTSTGIGSPLHF
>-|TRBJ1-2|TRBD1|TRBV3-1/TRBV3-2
TGTGCCAGCAGCCAAGATTTCAGGGGGGCAATTGATGGCTACACCTTC
CASSQDFRGAIDGYTF
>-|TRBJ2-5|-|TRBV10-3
TGTGCCATCAGTGGAGGACAGCAAGAGACCCAGTACTTC
CAISGGQQETQYF
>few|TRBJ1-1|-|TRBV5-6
TGTGCCAGCAGCTTTTGGTCAGGGGCCCACACTGAAGCTTTCTTT
CASSFWSGAHTEAFF
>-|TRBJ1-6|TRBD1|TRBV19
TGTGCCACCGGACAGGATTTTAATTCACCCCTCCACTTT
CATGQDFNSPLHF